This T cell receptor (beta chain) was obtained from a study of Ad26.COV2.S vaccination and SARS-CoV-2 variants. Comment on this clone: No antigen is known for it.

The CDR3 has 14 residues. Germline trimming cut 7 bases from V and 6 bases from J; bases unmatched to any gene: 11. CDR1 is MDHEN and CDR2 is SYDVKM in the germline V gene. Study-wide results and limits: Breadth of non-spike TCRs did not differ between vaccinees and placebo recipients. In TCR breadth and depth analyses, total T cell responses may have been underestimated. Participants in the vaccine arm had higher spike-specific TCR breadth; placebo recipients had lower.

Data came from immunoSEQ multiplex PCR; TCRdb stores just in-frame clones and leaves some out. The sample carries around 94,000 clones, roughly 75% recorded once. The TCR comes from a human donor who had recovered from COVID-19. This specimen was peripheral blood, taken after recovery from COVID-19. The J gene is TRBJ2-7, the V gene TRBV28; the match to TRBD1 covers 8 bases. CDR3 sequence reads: CASKPGDRWGEQYF. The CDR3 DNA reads TGTGCCAGCAAACCCGGGGACAGGTGGGGCGAGCAGTACTTC.